This T cell receptor beta chain came from a study of tumor and adjacent non-tumor tissue in lung cancer. This sample's RNA came from whole unsorted tissue. CDR1 and CDR2 (germline): SQVTM, ANQGSEA. The CDR3 totals 15 residues. V trimming: 7 bases; J trimming: 0 bases; junction bases outside the gene matches: 8. The library came from three nested PCR rounds adapted from ARM-PCR protocols. MiXCR, applied by TCRdb to the multiplex PCR reads, yields one record per CDR3 protein. The sample yields 89,000 or so distinct CDR3 sequences, 61% seen once. The TCR sequence derives from a man aged 65-85 years with non-small cell lung cancer. The specimen was lung tumor tissue. V usage is TRBV29-1 and J usage is TRBJ2-1; 8 bases map to TRBD1. The CDR3 nucleotides are TGCAGCGCCCCCAGACAGGGGCGCTCCTACAATGAGCAGTTCTTC. The encoded protein is CSAPRQGRSYNEQFF.